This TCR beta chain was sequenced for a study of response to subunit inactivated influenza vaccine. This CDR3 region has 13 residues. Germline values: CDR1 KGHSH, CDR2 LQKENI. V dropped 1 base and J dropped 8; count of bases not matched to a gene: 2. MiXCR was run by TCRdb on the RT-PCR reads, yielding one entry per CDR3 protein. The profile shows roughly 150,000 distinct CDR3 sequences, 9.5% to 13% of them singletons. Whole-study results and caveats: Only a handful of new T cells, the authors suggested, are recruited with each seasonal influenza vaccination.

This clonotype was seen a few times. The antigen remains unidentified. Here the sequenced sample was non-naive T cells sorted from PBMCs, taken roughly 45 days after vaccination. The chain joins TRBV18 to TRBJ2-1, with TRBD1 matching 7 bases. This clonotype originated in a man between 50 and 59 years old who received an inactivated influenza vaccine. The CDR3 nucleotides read TGTGCCAGCTCACCACTTGGGACAGATGAGCAGTTCTTC. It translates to CASSPLGTDEQFF.